What follows are 17 T cell receptor beta chains derived from one specimen sequenced in a study of cytomegalovirus exposure and HLA in healthy donors. In the PCR, 60 Vbeta and 13 Jbeta primers were used. Sequenced by immunoSEQ multiplex PCR; TCRdb stores in-frame clones only, minus some. Among approximately 210,000 clones listed, about 76% were seen once. The sequencing sample was made of PBMCs. These receptors were collected from a male donor in good health and CMV-seropositive.

Only one count was recorded for this clone. This chain uses TRBV28 with TRBJ1-2; perhaps TRBD1 as D (6 bases). The CDR3 is 13 residues long. CDR1 MDHEN and CDR2 SYDVKM come from the germline V gene. V gave up 2 bases and J gave up 4 bases, with 8 bases separating them. The CDR3 DNA is TGTGCCAGCAGTTTAGGACAGACCTATGGCTACACCTTC. Encoded protein: CASSLGQTYGYTF.

V is TRBV27 and J is TRBJ2-1; 8 bases are a match to TRBD2. CDR1 and CDR2 (germline): MNHEY, SMNVEV (reference sequence). With V trimmed by 2 bases and J by 2 bases, 2 bases remained unmatched. This CDR3 region has 15 residues. CDR3 bases: TGTGCCAGCAGTTTAAACGGGAGGGCCTACAATGAGCAGTTCTTC. Protein product: CASSLNGRAYNEQFF.

The rearrangement joins TRBV2 to TRBJ1-6; no clear D gene. V gave up 7 bases and J gave up 8 bases, with 15 bases separating them. The CDR3 is 14 amino acids. The germline V gene encodes CDR1 SNHLY and CDR2 FYNNEI. CDR3 sequence (DNA): TGTGCCAGCAACCAAAGGGAGGTCGATTCACCCCTCCACTTT. The encoded protein is CASNQREVDSPLHF.

The genes are TRBV28 and TRBJ2-7, with TRBD1 matching over 7 bases. After removal of 5 bases from V and 3 bases from J, the junction contained 7 bases not matched to a gene. The CDR3 sequence is 14 residues long. Germline values: CDR1 MDHEN, CDR2 SYDVKM. The CDR3 DNA follows: TGTGCCAGCAGTAGCCCGACAGGGAGCTACGAGCAGTACTTC. Encoded protein: CASSSPTGSYEQYF.

The chain couples TRBV7-2 to TRBJ2-5; D not resolved. The CDR3 is made up of 13 amino acids. V gave up 1 base and J gave up 2 bases, with 5 bases separating them. Germline CDR1 and CDR2: SGHTA and FQGNSA. The CDR3 bases are TGTGCCAGCAGCTTAGGACTTCAAGAGACCCAGTACTTC. Translating gives CASSLGLQETQYF.

The CDR3 region has the DNA TGTGCCAGTAGCAAGTTAGGGACAGGAGCTTACGAGCAGTACTTC. Amino acid sequence: CASSKLGTGAYEQYF. The V and J genes are TRBV19 and TRBJ2-5; 8 nucleotides align to TRBD1. The J call may be mistaken, given a closer DNA end match to TRBJ2-7. The CDR3 covers 15 residues. Germline V lookup: CDR1 LNHDA, CDR2 SQIVND (reference sequence).

V gene TRBV7-6 combines with J gene TRBJ2-7, with D possibly TRBD1 on 6 matching bases. Trimming pared 4 bases from V and 7 bases from J, leaving 23 bases between. Germline values: CDR1 SGHVS, CDR2 FNYEAQ. The CDR3 is 16 residues long. Here the CDR3 DNA reads TGTGCCAGCAGCTCCCCGATCTCAGGGGAATCGAGTGAGCAGTACTTC. It specifies CASSSPISGESSEQYF.

The chain employs TRBV7-9 and TRBJ2-5, with D perhaps matching TRBD2 (5 bases). The CDR3 totals 17 residues. V gave up 5 bases and J gave up 4 bases, with 23 bases separating them. Germline V gene sequence: CDR1 SEHNR, CDR2 FQNEAQ (reference sequence). The CDR3 loop is CASSPYAYRRRGETQYF. CDR3 DNA sequence: TGTGCCAGCAGCCCATACGCCTACAGAAGACGGGGAGAGACCCAGTACTTC.

This rearrangement joins TRBV27 to TRBJ2-5; D gene ambiguous. The J call may be in error: the DNA end matches TRBJ2-7 better. There are 15 residues in the CDR3. In germline, CDR1 is MNHEY, CDR2 SMNVEV (reference sequence). This CDR3 reads CASSILTALGGEQYF. In nucleotides, the CDR3 is TGTGCCAGCAGTATACTTACGGCCCTCGGCGGCGAGCAGTACTTC.

The gene calls are TRBV11-2 and TRBJ2-7; D unresolved. Trimming shortened V by 0 bases and J by 0 bases, and 9 bases separated the two germline ends. CDR1 is SGHAT, CDR2 FQNNGV, per germline. The CDR3 covers 15 residues. As DNA, the CDR3 is TGTGCCAGCAGCTTAGATCAGATAAACTCCTACGAGCAGTACTTC. It specifies CASSLDQINSYEQYF.

The genes are TRBV9 and TRBJ2-1; 11 nucleotides match TRBD2. Germline values: CDR1 SGDLS, CDR2 YYNGEE. Trimming took 0 bases from V and 7 from J; bases not matched to a gene: 3. This CDR3 has 15 residues. Here the CDR3 DNA reads TGTGCCAGCAGCGTAGCACTAGCGGGAGTTAATGAGCAGTTCTTC. Residues: CASSVALAGVNEQFF.

This clone has more than one count but fewer than ten. One end of the junction varies from germline; a read error may be responsible. The gene calls are TRBV7-9 and TRBJ2-4; tentatively, D is TRBD2 (5 bases). Germline CDR1 SEHNR, CDR2 FQNEAQ (reference sequence). This CDR3 spans 15 amino acids. The CDR3 spells CSSSLRVGAKNIQYF. The CDR3 region has the DNA TGTTCCAGCAGCTTGAGGGTGGGAGCCAAAAACATTCAGTACTTC.

The chain has TRBV6-1 and TRBJ2-3, with 9 bases that match TRBD1. Germline lookup yields CDR1 MNHNS and CDR2 SASEGT. The CDR3 is 14 residues long. The V segment lost 5 bases and the J segment 3 bases; nucleotides outside the gene matches: 3. The CDR3 region has the DNA TGTGCCAGCAGTCGGGACAGGGATACAGATACGCAGTATTTT. Its translation is CASSRDRDTDTQYF.

This chain links TRBV5-3 with TRBJ2-1; D might be TRBD2 (5 bases). TRBV5-3 is an open reading frame whose function is uncertain. CDR3 length: 16 residues. Trimming took off 4 bases at V and 0 bases at J, with 14 bases between the two ends. The CDR3, as DNA: TGTGCCAGAAGCCGGGGTCCAAAAAGCTCCTACAATGAGCAGTTCTTC. Its protein product is CARSRGPKSSYNEQFF.

The chain is built from TRBV5-4 and TRBJ2-7; 10 nucleotides align to TRBD2. CDR3 length equals 15 residues. CDR1 and CDR2 from the germline V gene are SGHNT and YYREEE (reference sequence). The J segment lost 6 bases and the V segment lost 0 bases, leaving 6 bases of the junction unmatched. The CDR3 spells CASSLVGTSAGEQYF. In nucleotides, the CDR3 is TGTGCCAGCAGCTTGGTAGGGACTAGCGCCGGCGAGCAGTACTTC.

The V gene is TRBV28, the J gene TRBJ1-6, with TRBD1 as a possible D gene (5 bases). Trimming pared 11 bases from V and 0 bases from J, leaving 8 bases between. The CDR3 loop spans 13 amino acids. The V gene's germline CDR1 is MDHEN and CDR2 SYDVKM. In DNA form, the CDR3 reads TGTGCCGGGGGGAGCTCCTATAATTCACCCCTCCACTTT. It specifies CAGGSSYNSPLHF.

The CDR3 reads CASSSSGTSGRFSYNEQFF. The DNA for the CDR3 is TGTGCCAGCAGTTCATCCGGGACTAGCGGGAGGTTCTCCTACAATGAGCAGTTCTTC. The chain uses TRBV5-6 and TRBJ2-1, with 15 positions matching TRBD2. Germline V gene lookup returns CDR1 SGHDT and CDR2 YYEEEE. The CDR3 has 19 amino acids. J lost 0 bases, V lost 5 bases, and 9 bases had no gene match.